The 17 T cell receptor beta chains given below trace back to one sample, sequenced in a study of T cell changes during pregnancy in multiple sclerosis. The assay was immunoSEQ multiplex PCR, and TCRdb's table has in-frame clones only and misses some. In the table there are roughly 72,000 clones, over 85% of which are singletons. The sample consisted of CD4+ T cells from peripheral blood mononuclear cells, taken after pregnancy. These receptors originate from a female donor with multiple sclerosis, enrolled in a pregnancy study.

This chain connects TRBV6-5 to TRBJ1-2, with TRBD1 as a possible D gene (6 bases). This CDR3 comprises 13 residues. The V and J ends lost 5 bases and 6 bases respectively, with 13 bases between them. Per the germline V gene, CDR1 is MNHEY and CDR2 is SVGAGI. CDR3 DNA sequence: TGTGCCAGCAGTCAGACAGGAACCGATGGCTACACCTTC. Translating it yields CASSQTGTDGYTF.

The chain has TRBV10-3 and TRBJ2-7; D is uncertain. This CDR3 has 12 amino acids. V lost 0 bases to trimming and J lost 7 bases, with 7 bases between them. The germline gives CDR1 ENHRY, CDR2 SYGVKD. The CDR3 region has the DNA TGTGCCATCAGTGAGTCAGCACAGGAGCAGTACTTC. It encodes CAISESAQEQYF.

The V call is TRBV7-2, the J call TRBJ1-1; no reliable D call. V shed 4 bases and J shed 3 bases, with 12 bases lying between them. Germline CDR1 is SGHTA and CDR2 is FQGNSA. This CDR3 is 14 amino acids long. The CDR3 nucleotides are TGTGCCAGCAGCTGGCGGCCCGGCGACACTGAAGCTTTCTTT. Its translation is CASSWRPGDTEAFF. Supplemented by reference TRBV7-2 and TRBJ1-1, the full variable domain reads GAGVSQSPSNKVTEKGKDVELRCDPISGHTALYWYRQSLGQGLEFLIYFQGNSAPDKSGLPSDRFSAERTGGSVSTLTIQRTQQEDSAVYLCASSWRPGDTEAFFGQGTRLTVV.

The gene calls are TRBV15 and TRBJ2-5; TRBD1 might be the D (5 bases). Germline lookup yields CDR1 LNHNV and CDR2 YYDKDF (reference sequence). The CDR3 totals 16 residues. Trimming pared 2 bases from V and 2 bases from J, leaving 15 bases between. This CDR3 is CATSRRTFSYQETQYF. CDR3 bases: TGTGCCACCAGCAGAAGGACATTCTCTTATCAAGAGACCCAGTACTTC.

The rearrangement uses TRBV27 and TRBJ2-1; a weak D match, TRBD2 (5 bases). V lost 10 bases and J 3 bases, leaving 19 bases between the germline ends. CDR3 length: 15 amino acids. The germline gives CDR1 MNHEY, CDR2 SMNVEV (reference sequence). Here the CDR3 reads CATHPIAPLYNEQFF. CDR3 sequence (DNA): TGTGCCACTCATCCCATAGCGCCGCTCTACAATGAGCAGTTCTTC.

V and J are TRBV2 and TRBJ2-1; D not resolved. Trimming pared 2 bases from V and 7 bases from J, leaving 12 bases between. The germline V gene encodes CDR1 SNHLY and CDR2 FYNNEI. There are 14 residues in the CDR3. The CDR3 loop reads CASSESLYENEQFF. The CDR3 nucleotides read TGTGCCAGCAGTGAATCCCTCTACGAAAATGAGCAGTTCTTC. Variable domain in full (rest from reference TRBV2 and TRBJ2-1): EPEVTQTPSHQVTQMGQEVILRCVPISNHLYFYWYRQILGQKVEFLVSFYNNEISEKSEIFDDQFSVERPDGSNFTLKIRSTKLEDSAMYFCASSESLYENEQFFGPGTRLTVL.

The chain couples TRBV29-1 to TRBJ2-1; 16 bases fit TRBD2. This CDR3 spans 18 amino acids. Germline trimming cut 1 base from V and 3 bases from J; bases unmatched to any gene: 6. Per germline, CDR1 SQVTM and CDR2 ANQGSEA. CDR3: CSVEARGLAGGVYNEQFF. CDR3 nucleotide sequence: TGCAGCGTTGAAGCCCGGGGACTAGCGGGAGGGGTCTACAATGAGCAGTTCTTC.

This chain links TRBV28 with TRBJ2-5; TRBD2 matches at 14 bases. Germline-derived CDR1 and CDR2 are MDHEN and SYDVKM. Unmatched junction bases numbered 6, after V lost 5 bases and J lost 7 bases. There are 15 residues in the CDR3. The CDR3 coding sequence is TGTGCCAGCAGTAGACTAGCGGGGGGGATTGGGACCCAGTACTTC. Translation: CASSRLAGGIGTQYF.

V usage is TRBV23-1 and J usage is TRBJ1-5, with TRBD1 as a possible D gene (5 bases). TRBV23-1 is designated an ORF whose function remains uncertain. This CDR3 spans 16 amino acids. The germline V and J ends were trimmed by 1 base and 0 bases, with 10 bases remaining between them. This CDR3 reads CASSQYTGYSNQPQHF. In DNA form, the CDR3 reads TGCGCCAGCAGTCAATATACAGGCTATAGCAATCAGCCCCAGCATTTT.

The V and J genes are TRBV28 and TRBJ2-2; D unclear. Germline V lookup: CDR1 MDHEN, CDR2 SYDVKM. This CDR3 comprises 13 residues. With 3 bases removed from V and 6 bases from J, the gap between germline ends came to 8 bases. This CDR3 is CASSLVLPGELFF. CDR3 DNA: TGTGCCAGCAGTTTGGTCCTACCCGGGGAGCTGTTTTTT.

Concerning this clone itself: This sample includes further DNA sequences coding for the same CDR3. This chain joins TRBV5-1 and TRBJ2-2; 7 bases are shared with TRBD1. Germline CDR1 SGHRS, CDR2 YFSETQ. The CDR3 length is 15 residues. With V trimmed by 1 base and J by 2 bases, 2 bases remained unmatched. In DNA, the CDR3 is TGCGCCAGCAGCTTGAGGACAGGCAACACCGGGGAGCTGTTTTTT. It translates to CASSLRTGNTGELFF.

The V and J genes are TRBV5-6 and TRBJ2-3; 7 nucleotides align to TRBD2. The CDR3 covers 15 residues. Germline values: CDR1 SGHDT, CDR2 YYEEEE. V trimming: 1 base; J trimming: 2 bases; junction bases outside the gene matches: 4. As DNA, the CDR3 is TGTGCCAGCAGCTTGCTAGCGGAGTACACAGATACGCAGTATTTT. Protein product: CASSLLAEYTDTQYF.

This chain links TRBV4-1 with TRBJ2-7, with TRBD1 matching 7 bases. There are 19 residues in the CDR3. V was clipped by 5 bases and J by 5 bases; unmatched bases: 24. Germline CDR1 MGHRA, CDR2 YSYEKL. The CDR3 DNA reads TGCGCCAGCAGCTGGGAGAGGACAGGAACAACCCAGGGCTTGGACGAGCAGTACTTC. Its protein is CASSWERTGTTQGLDEQYF.

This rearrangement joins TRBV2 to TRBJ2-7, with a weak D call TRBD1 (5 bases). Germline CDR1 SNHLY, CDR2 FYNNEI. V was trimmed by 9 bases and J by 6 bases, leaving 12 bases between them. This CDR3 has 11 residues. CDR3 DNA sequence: TGTGCCAGTGGCAGGGTTTCCGAGCAGTACTTC. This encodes CASGRVSEQYF.

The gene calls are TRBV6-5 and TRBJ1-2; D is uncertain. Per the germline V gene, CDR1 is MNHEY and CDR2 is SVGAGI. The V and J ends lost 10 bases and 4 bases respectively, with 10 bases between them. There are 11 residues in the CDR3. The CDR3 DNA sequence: TGTGCCAACCACTGGGCCTATGGCTACACCTTC. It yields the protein CANHWAYGYTF.

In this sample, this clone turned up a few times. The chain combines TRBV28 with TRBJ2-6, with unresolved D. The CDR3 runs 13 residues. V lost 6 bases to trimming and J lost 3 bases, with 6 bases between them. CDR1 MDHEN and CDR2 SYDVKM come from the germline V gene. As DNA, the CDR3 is TGTGCCAGCAGCCCGGGTGGGGCCAACGTCCTGACTTTC. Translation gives CASSPGGANVLTF.

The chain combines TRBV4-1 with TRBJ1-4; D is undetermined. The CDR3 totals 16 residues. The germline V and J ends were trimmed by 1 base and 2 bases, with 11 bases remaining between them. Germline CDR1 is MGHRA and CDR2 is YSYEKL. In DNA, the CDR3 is TGCGCCAGCAGCCAAGCTGCAGGTACGACTAATGAAAAACTGTTTTTT. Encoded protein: CASSQAAGTTNEKLFF.